This T cell receptor beta chain was retrieved from a study of CD8 T cells in ankylosing spondylitis. Study-wide points: Characteristic of ankylosing spondylitis blood, it appeared, was a TCR beta motif comprising several highly homologous variants.

TCRdb called the 5' RACE reads again in MiXCR, with one record for every CDR3 protein. The table has about 390,000 distinct CDR3 sequences, approximately 20% seen once. Germline CDR1 and CDR2: SGHRS and YFSETQ. The CDR3 loop spans 14 amino acids. The ends lost 8 bases at V and 7 bases at J; junction bases unmatched: 10. This clonotype was observed a handful of times. No antigen is known for it. Sequences were obtained from blood, either unsorted or a sorted T cell fraction (not recorded which). The chain combines TRBV5-1 with TRBJ2-1; 9 bases match TRBD1. The TCR originated in a male donor with ankylosing spondylitis. CDR3: CASIPGQGENEQFF. The CDR3 DNA reads TGCGCCAGTATCCCGGGACAGGGAGAGAATGAGCAGTTCTTC.